Included here is one T cell receptor beta chain sequence, with context. This clone turned up a few times. Its recognized antigen is unknown. Base qualities are not recorded, but no much larger clone differs from it by a single base. The CDR3 spans 14 residues, from the cysteine through the phenylalanine. Just the 42-base CDR3 DNA is kept, in frame starting at base 1. For CDR1 and CDR2, the germline V gene lists MNHNS and SASEGT. For this chain, trimming is 2 bases at the V end and 7 bases at the J end, and the number of junction bases without a gene match is 3. The sample's time point label is to be understood as: baseline before first vaccination. Vaccinee samples were obtained from the UK trials COV001 and COV002, which included a single-blind randomized controlled phase 2/3 trial of AZD1222 (ChAdOx1 nCoV-19) in healthy adults. For TCRbeta chain sequencing, PBMC samples were collected from trial participants at day 0 and at day 28 after the second dose.

The CDR3 regions of human TCRbeta chains were analyzed by immunosequencing. The published analysis was carried out like this. Repertoire TCRs were matched against a reference library of SARS-CoV-2-specific TCRs generated with the MIRA antigen-specificity platform. Breadth meant the fraction of unique TCRs that were SARS-CoV-2-associated, whereas depth meant the fraction of total T cells that were SARS-CoV-2-associated. Using the MIRA data, each spike-specific TCR was assigned both to the spike region to which the TCR was reactive and to a CD4 or CD8 class. Log10-transformed breadth and depth values were compared by one-way ANOVA with Sidak's multiple comparisons tests. The source is immuneACCESS, and TCRdb retained only in-frame sequences with V and J called. Part of the clones is not carried over; for the studies checked, unresolved V genes explain less than half of this, and the remainder is unexplained. From that table come the V and J calls and clone size; the DNA was used to work out D and trimming. The sample table records around 180,000 clones; approximately 90% of these occur just once. The top ten clonotypes cover under 6.5% of the sample.

These data are taken from a study of T cell responses to AZD1222 COVID-19 vaccine (dated by TCRdb to about 2021). In the study overall: AZD1222 recipients with second doses at about 4 weeks or about 12 weeks were pooled, because spike-specific TCR depth and breadth did not differ between schedules. TCR sequencing was performed for roughly 250 trial participants, of whom about 210 were given two doses of AZD1222 and around 25 were given two doses of MenACWY control vaccine. Trial participants were enrolled by age into subgroups of 18-55, 56-69 and 70-plus years, and around 150, 28 and 57 TCR-sequenced participants, respectively, were included in these subgroups.

Results and caveats for the whole study, not just this receptor: The 56-69-year group was small, and its depth increase did not reach significance, likely because of low power. Because no day 14 peak-response samples were available, repertoires were characterized only after the peak T cell response. Spike-specific TCR breadth and depth rose significantly after two AZD1222 doses compared with day 0 and with MenACWY recipients. Reportedly, close to half of the unique spike-specific TCRs recognized epitopes lying outside the regions that are mutated in the B.1.351 and B.1.1.7 variants. CD4 TCRs associated with the vaccine covered the entire spike protein, and the dominant responses were in regions 160-218 and 743-854. Most participants were white British and females outnumbered males, and the authors suggested that clonal diversity may have been underestimated. Conclusions about previously exposed vaccinees were limited because only six AZD1222 recipients were SARS-CoV-2 seropositive at baseline.

The material was peripheral blood, obtained on day 0 of AZD1222 vaccination. The receptor comes from an adult in good health. The chain couples TRBV6-1 to TRBJ1-4; TRBD1 fits 8 bases in the junction. For the CDR3, the sequence is CASSEMGTGEKLFF. In nucleotides, the sequence is TGTGCCAGCAGTGAAATGGGGACAGGTGAAAAACTGTTTTTT.